This T cell receptor (beta chain) was captured in a study of human T cells and chemical hapten exposure. Study-level background: Across the whole study, which lasted around 24 weeks, patients were given diphenylcyclopropenone on the scalp once a week. Alopecia universalis, totalis or areata was present in patients who were mostly female.

The sample holds many counts of this clonotype. Germline V gene sequence: CDR1 SGHTA, CDR2 FQGNSA. The CDR3 has 17 residues. Germline trimming cut 3 bases from V and 4 bases from J; bases unmatched to any gene: 13. The study's library attached unique molecular identifiers to single cDNA molecules. TCRdb analysed the RACE reads with MiXCR anew, one entry per CDR3 protein. The table has about 110,000 distinct CDR3 sequences, roughly a tenth seen once. As for time point: patch test 2, 6 weeks after DPC sensitization. The sample's treatment: therapeutic diphenylcyclopropenone sensitization with weekly scalp DPC. Alopecia patients deemed DPC-suitable, aged 18 to 70, excluding pregnancy.

The TCR comes from a woman aged 40 to 50 with alopecia areata. Some clones in this sample may be carry-over from other donors' samples. Sequencing used whole blood, obtained in connection with sensitization to the hapten diphenylcyclopropenone (DPC). The genes are TRBV7-2 and TRBJ2-5, with TRBD1 matching 8 bases. The CDR3 DNA reads TGTGCCAGCAGCTTCCCGGAGGGCAGGGGGCTTACAGAGACCCAGTACTTC. This translates into CASSFPEGRGLTETQYF.